These T cell receptor beta chains were read from a single sample in a study of cytomegalovirus exposure and HLA in healthy donors. The protocol was immunoSEQ multiplex PCR, while the TCRdb copy is restricted to in-frame clones and leaves out a portion. The sample holds 200,000 to 250,000 clones, about 74% seen once. The sequencing sample was made of PBMCs. All receptors come from a woman in her twenties or thirties in good health and CMV-seronegative. Each CDR3 is given with its conserved first and last residue. Fields, in order: V gene, clone size, J gene, D gene, CDR3 protein, CDR3 DNA. The D gene is left open where the match is weak. Size is omitted from some rows. Given values are once, few, many or a class for expanded clones.

TRBV5-6	NA	TRBJ2-5	NA	CASSLSSSGETQYF	TGTGCCAGCAGCTTGAGTAGTAGCGGAGAGACCCAGTACTTC
TRBV30	NA	TRBJ2-1	TRBD2	CAWDPRTSGFPRSSYNEQFF	TGTGCCTGGGACCCACGGACTAGCGGGTTTCCTCGGAGCTCCTACAATGAGCAGTTCTTC
TRBV4-1	few	TRBJ2-7	NA	CASSPQGYEQYF	TGCGCCAGCAGCCCACAGGGCTACGAGCAGTACTTC
TRBV6-6	NA	TRBJ2-3	NA	CASGEGVAQYF	TGTGCCAGCGGGGAGGGGGTCGCGCAGTATTTT
TRBV5-1	NA	TRBJ2-7	NA	CASSPVGGPYEQYF	TGCGCCAGCAGCCCGGTGGGGGGGCCCTACGAGCAGTACTTC
TRBV14	NA	TRBJ2-5	TRBD1	CASSHGQGETQYF	TGTGCCAGCAGCCACGGACAGGGTGAGACCCAGTACTTC
TRBV30	NA	TRBJ2-7	TRBD2	CAWAGLADEQYF	TGTGCCTGGGCGGGACTAGCGGATGAGCAGTACTTC
TRBV7-8	NA	TRBJ1-3	NA	CASSLGHASSGNTIYF	TGTGCCAGCAGCTTAGGGCACGCTAGCTCTGGAAACACCATATATTTT
TRBV29-1	once	TRBJ2-5	TRBD1	CIVVLRTGGGGSETQYF	TGCATCGTTGTCTTGAGGACAGGGGGTGGAGGCTCAGAGACCCAGTACTTC
TRBV4-1	NA	TRBJ2-3	NA	CASSRSSLAVGTDTQYF	TGCGCCAGCAGCCGTTCCTCGCTAGCAGTGGGGACAGATACGCAGTATTTT
TRBV30	NA	TRBJ1-1	NA	CAWSGTAGFTEAFF	TGTGCCTGGAGTGGGACGGCGGGGTTCACTGAAGCTTTCTTT
TRBV7-9	NA	TRBJ2-7	TRBD1	CSSSFGTGVPYEQYF	TGTTCCAGCAGCTTCGGGACAGGGGTTCCCTACGAGCAGTACTTC
TRBV9	NA	TRBJ2-1	TRBD2	CASSVGTSGGRYNEQFF	TGTGCCAGCAGCGTAGGGACTAGCGGGGGGCGCTACAATGAGCAGTTCTTC
TRBV18	NA	TRBJ2-1	TRBD2	CASSSRERGTYNEQFF	TGTGCCAGCTCATCAAGAGAGCGGGGAACCTACAATGAGCAGTTCTTC
TRBV7-9	NA	TRBJ2-1	TRBD2	CASSLGGVAGVWEQFF	TGTGCCAGCAGCTTAGGGGGAGTAGCGGGAGTATGGGAGCAGTTCTTC
TRBV7-6	once	TRBJ2-3	NA	CASSWTGSTQYF	TGTGCCAGCAGCTGGACCGGGAGTACGCAGTATTTT
TRBV4-1	NA	TRBJ2-5	NA	CASSQEPGQVRETQYF	TGCGCCAGCAGCCAAGAACCGGGACAAGTAAGGGAGACCCAGTACTTC
TRBV5-1	NA	TRBJ1-5	NA	CASSQGMGQPQHF	TGCGCCAGCAGCCAGGGGATGGGTCAGCCCCAGCATTTT
TRBV28	NA	TRBJ2-5	NA	CASSLVGARETQYF	TGTGCCAGCAGTTTAGTGGGGGCACGGGAGACCCAGTACTTC
TRBV7-2	NA	TRBJ1-1	NA	CASSLGGTVDDEAFF	TGTGCCAGCAGCTTAGGCGGGACCGTGGACGATGAAGCTTTCTTT
TRBV6-5	once	TRBJ1-1	TRBD1	CASRPDRNPIVEAFF	TGTGCCAGCAGACCGGACAGGAACCCTATTGTAGAAGCTTTCTTT
TRBV4-1	few	TRBJ2-7	NA	CASSQAAGNEQYF	TGCGCCAGCAGCCAAGCTGCAGGGAACGAGCAGTACTTC
TRBV6-1	NA	TRBJ2-1	NA	CASRREGGSYNEQFF	TGTGCCAGCAGGCGAGAAGGGGGATCCTACAATGAGCAGTTCTTC
TRBV7-8	once	TRBJ1-6	NA	CASSPTVGGNSPLHF	TGTGCCAGCAGCCCCACCGTGGGAGGTAATTCACCCCTCCACTTT
TRBV7-9	few	TRBJ2-1	TRBD1	CASSPPRDRDYNEQFF	TGTGCCAGCAGCCCCCCCCGGGACAGGGACTACAATGAGCAGTTCTTC
TRBV4-1	few	TRBJ1-1	NA	CASSPQDGNTEAFF	TGCGCCAGCAGCCCACAGGACGGCAACACTGAAGCTTTCTTT
TRBV29-1	once	TRBJ2-1	TRBD1	CSVEGTGNGEQFF	TGCAGCGTTGAAGGGACAGGGAACGGCGAGCAGTTCTTC
TRBV7-9	NA	TRBJ2-1	TRBD2	CASSSGLVLSNEQFF	TGTGCCAGCAGCTCGGGACTAGTATTGAGCAATGAGCAGTTCTTC
TRBV5-1	NA	TRBJ1-2	NA	CASSQQGSGYTF	TGCGCCAGCAGTCAGCAGGGGTCAGGCTACACCTTC
TRBV18	NA	TRBJ1-4	NA	CASSEGATNEKLFF	TGTGCCAGCTCGGAGGGTGCAACTAATGAAAAACTGTTTTTT
TRBV6-5	NA	TRBJ1-4	NA	CASSEKGGLFF	TGTGCCAGCAGTGAAAAAGGGGGACTGTTTTTT
TRBV6-6	NA	TRBJ1-2	NA	CASSSNAGSYGYTF	TGTGCCAGCAGTTCAAACGCAGGATCCTATGGCTACACCTTC
TRBV9	few	TRBJ2-7	NA	CASSVRGGGDEQYF	TGTGCCAGCAGCGTAAGGGGGGGAGGGGACGAGCAGTACTTC
TRBV27	NA	TRBJ2-1	TRBD2	CASIALAQREGPNEQFF	TGTGCCAGCATAGCCCTAGCACAGCGGGAGGGCCCCAATGAGCAGTTCTTC
TRBV9	NA	TRBJ1-6	NA	CASSVATGGLGDSSPLHF	TGTGCCAGCAGCGTAGCTACGGGTGGACTTGGGGATTCTTCACCCCTCCACTTT
TRBV2	few	TRBJ2-1	TRBD1	CASMTHEQGNEQFF	TGTGCCAGCATGACCCACGAACAGGGGAATGAGCAGTTCTTC
TRBV18	NA	TRBJ1-4	NA	CASSPPTRVEKLFF	TGTGCCAGCTCACCACCGACCAGGGTTGAAAAACTGTTTTTT
TRBV14	NA	TRBJ2-3	TRBD2	CASSQVRTSGTQYF	TGTGCCAGCAGCCAAGTAAGGACTAGCGGGACCCAGTATTTT
TRBV19	once	TRBJ2-3	TRBD2	CASSLGGSSTDTQYF	TGTGCCAGTAGTTTGGGGGGGTCAAGCACAGATACGCAGTATTTT
TRBV18	NA	TRBJ1-3	NA	CASSARLIQIDGNTIYF	TGTGCCAGCTCAGCGAGGCTGATTCAGATCGATGGAAACACCATATATTTT
TRBV5-4	few	TRBJ1-6	NA	CASSSGDTQIGTLHF	TGTGCCAGCAGCTCCGGGGATACCCAAATCGGGACCCTCCACTTT
TRBV6-4	NA	TRBJ1-1	NA	CASRRTEDTEAFF	TGTGCCAGCAGGAGGACAGAGGACACTGAAGCTTTCTTT
TRBV11-2	NA	TRBJ2-1	NA	CASSLGSRPASGYHEQFF	TGTGCCAGCAGCTTAGGTTCGAGGCCGGCTTCGGGTTACCATGAGCAGTTCTTC
TRBV11-2	NA	TRBJ1-3	NA	CASSQVGGGNTIYF	TGTGCCAGCAGCCAAGTAGGGGGTGGAAACACCATATATTTT
TRBV10-3	NA	TRBJ1-2	TRBD1	CAIPQGAGGYTF	TGTGCCATACCACAGGGGGCAGGAGGCTACACCTTC